The following is a TCR beta chain sequence with its context. Germline V gene data show CDR1 as SNHLY and CDR2 as FYNNEI. Trimming took 8 bases from V and 0 from J; bases not matched to a gene: 10. The CDR3 runs 15 residues. In the study's own analysis: Amplified reference gene primers provided the basis for estimating nucleated cell counts. The repertoire was sequenced with immunoSEQ multiplex PCR; TCRdb's copy has only in-frame clones and lacks some. V and J calls plus clone size are reproduced from that table; the DNA served to infer D and trimming. Of around 260,000 clones listed, roughly 90% were seen once; the top ten hold around 0.7%. The data were taken from a study of blood T cell repertoires in COVID-19. In the study overall: The origin of the acute and convalescent COVID-19 samples was the United States, Italy and Spain. T cells, B-cell-depleted T cells, or PBMCs provided the cDNA or gDNA that served as material.

The chain is built from TRBV2 and TRBJ2-7; 7 bases are shared with TRBD1. The TCR sequence derives from a human donor in a cohort sampled during active COVID-19. Sequences were obtained from peripheral blood. CDR3 bases: TGTGCCAGCGGGGCTCCCGGGACAGCCTCCTACGAGCAGTACTTC. It codes for CASGAPGTASYEQYF.